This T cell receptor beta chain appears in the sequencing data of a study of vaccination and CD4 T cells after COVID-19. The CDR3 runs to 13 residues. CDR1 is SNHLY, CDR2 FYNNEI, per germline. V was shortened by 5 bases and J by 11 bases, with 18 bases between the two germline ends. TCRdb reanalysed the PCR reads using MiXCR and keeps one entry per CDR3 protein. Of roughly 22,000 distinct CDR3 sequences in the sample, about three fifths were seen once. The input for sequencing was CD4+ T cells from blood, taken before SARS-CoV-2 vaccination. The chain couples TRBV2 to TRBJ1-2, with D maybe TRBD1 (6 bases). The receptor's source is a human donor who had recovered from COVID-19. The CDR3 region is CASSPRQDDAYTF. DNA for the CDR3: TGTGCCAGCAGTCCTAGACAGGACGACGCTTACACCTTC.